These 17 T cell receptor beta chains came from one sample sequenced in a study of blood T cell repertoires in COVID-19. Method: immunoSEQ multiplex PCR; TCRdb's copy keeps in-frame clones and lacks some. The table lists fewer than 600,000 clones, roughly 89% of them singletons, with over 0.7% in the top ten. Material: peripheral blood. The receptors originated from a man between 18 and 35 years old with COVID-19, enrolled during active disease.

The chain employs TRBV12-3 or TRBV12-4 and TRBJ1-1, with TRBD1 as a possible D gene (6 bases). The CDR3 is 12 amino acids. Trimming took 3 bases from V and 5 from J, leaving 7 bases between them. The CDR3 coding sequence is TGTGCCAGCAGTTTGGGGGCAACTGAAGCTTTCTTT. Its translation: CASSLGATEAFF.

This sequence joins TRBV4-1 and TRBJ2-7, with TRBD2 identical over 10 bases. CDR3 length: 16 amino acids. Germline CDR1 MGHRA, CDR2 YSYEKL. J lost 2 bases, V lost 3 bases, and 7 bases had no gene match. The CDR3 DNA is TGCGCCAGCAGCCAGACTATAGCGGGGGGAGCCTACGAGCAGTACTTC. Amino acid sequence: CASSQTIAGGAYEQYF.

Only one count was recorded for this clone. The chain combines TRBV7-6 with TRBJ2-7, with TRBD2 matching 9 bases. This CDR3 contains 15 residues. CDR1 and CDR2 (germline): SGHVS, FNYEAQ. Unmatched junction bases numbered 9, after V lost 3 bases and J lost 6 bases. DNA of the CDR3: TGTGCCAGCAGCTTTATTAGCGGGAGCCTTGGCGAGCAGTACTTC. Translating gives CASSFISGSLGEQYF.

The CDR3 region has the DNA TGTGCCAGCAGTTACTCGAGTCAGGGGGCTGGCGAGCAGTACTTC. Protein product: CASSYSSQGAGEQYF. The chain combines TRBV6-6 with TRBJ2-7; 8 bases are shared with TRBD1. Germline values: CDR1 MNHNY, CDR2 SVGAGI (reference sequence). With 0 bases clipped from V and 6 bases from J, the junction kept 7 bases outside the gene matches. There are 15 residues in the CDR3.

This chain uses TRBV27 with TRBJ1-2, with TRBD1 matching over 9 bases. The V gene's germline CDR1 is MNHEY and CDR2 SMNVEV (reference sequence). The CDR3 covers 15 residues. V gave up 6 bases and J gave up 5 bases; unmatched junction bases: 10. CDR3 in DNA: TGTGCCAGCAGCTCAGGACAGGGGAAAGGGTATGGCTACACCTTC. This codes for CASSSGQGKGYGYTF.

The V gene is TRBV29-1, the J gene TRBJ2-4; 8 nucleotides align to TRBD2. V shed 4 bases and J 6 bases; nucleotides not matched to a gene: 5. CDR3 length: 13 residues. CDR1 is SQVTM, CDR2 ANQGSEA, per germline. CDR3 residues: CSVVYGGVNIQYF. For the CDR3, the DNA is TGCAGCGTTGTGTACGGGGGGGTAAACATTCAGTACTTC.

In DNA form, the CDR3 reads TGTGCCAGCAGTTTAAACGGGGTGTCAGCTGCTTTCTTT. It encodes CASSLNGVSAAFF. The V and J genes are TRBV27 and TRBJ1-1; D unresolved. There are 13 residues in the CDR3. Germline CDR1 is MNHEY and CDR2 is SMNVEV (reference sequence). Trimming removed 2 bases at V and 11 bases at J, with 15 bases between.

The CDR3 reads CATSVSGTANTGELFF. The CDR3 nucleotides read TGTGCCACCAGTGTTTCCGGGACAGCGAACACCGGGGAGCTGTTTTTT. The gene calls are TRBV24-1 and TRBJ2-2, with TRBD1 matching 7 bases. V lost 5 bases to trimming and J lost 0 bases; unmatched junction nucleotides: 5. This CDR3 is 16 amino acids long. Germline CDR1 and CDR2: KGHDR and SFDVKD.

The chain recombines TRBV5-5 with TRBJ1-1; 7 positions agree with TRBD1. The ends lost 2 bases at V and 9 bases at J; junction bases unmatched: 4. The germline V gene has CDR1 SGHKS and CDR2 YYEKEE (reference sequence). The CDR3 sequence is 12 residues long. The CDR3 nucleotides read TGTGCCAGCAGCTTCACAGGGGTCAAAGCTTTCTTT. Translated, it gives CASSFTGVKAFF.

This clone came up once. The genes are TRBV5-4 and TRBJ2-3, with 12 bases that match TRBD2. This CDR3 is built from 16 residues. Germline CDR1 is SGHNT and CDR2 is YYREEE (reference sequence). Trimming removed 4 bases from V and 2 bases from J; junction bases left unmatched: 5. The CDR3 here is CASSTGLAGNTDTQYF. The CDR3 coding sequence is TGTGCCAGCAGCACGGGACTAGCGGGTAACACAGATACGCAGTATTTT.

This sequence joins TRBV19 and TRBJ1-1; D gene ambiguous. Trimming pared 3 bases from V and 4 bases from J, leaving 9 bases between. Germline loops: CDR1 LNHDA, CDR2 SQIVND (reference sequence). This CDR3 has 13 amino acids. The CDR3 region is CASSMTGLTEAFF. CDR3 bases: TGTGCCAGTAGTATGACGGGTCTCACTGAAGCTTTCTTT.

V gene TRBV9 combines with J gene TRBJ2-5, with 10 nucleotides matching TRBD2. J lost 5 bases, V lost 4 bases, and 11 bases had no gene match. The CDR3 sequence is 16 residues long. Per germline, CDR1 SGDLS and CDR2 YYNGEE. CDR3 nucleotide sequence: TGTGCCAGCAGCCCGACTAGCGGGTGGATTCGGGAGACCCAGTACTTC. Translation gives CASSPTSGWIRETQYF.

The rearrangement uses TRBV18 and TRBJ2-1; D gene ambiguous. V gave up 5 bases and J gave up 4 bases, with 9 bases separating them. The CDR3 is made up of 13 amino acids. Germline V gene lookup returns CDR1 KGHSH and CDR2 LQKENI. The CDR3 sequence: CASSVGTYNEQFF. The CDR3 DNA reads TGTGCCAGCTCAGTCGGTACTTACAATGAGCAGTTCTTC.

V gene TRBV23-1 combines with J gene TRBJ2-1, with unresolved D. TRBV23-1 is known as an ORF, though its function is uncertain. V lost 3 bases and J lost 9, with 12 bases in between. This CDR3 region has 13 residues. The CDR3 loop reads CASSHYPLVEQFF. In DNA form, the CDR3 reads TGCGCCAGCAGTCATTACCCTTTAGTTGAGCAGTTCTTC.

Here the CDR3 reads CASTWTENSPLHF. CDR3 sequence (DNA): TGTGCCAGCACGTGGACAGAGAATTCACCCCTCCACTTT. This sequence joins TRBV2 and TRBJ1-6; TRBD1 is a possible D gene (6 bases). V was trimmed by 7 bases and J by 7 bases, leaving 11 bases between them. Germline loops: CDR1 SNHLY, CDR2 FYNNEI. The CDR3 sequence is 13 residues long.

This sequence joins TRBV19 and TRBJ1-6, with D possibly TRBD1 on 5 matching bases. The CDR3 covers 15 residues. Trimming pared 7 bases from V and 8 bases from J, leaving 18 bases between. Germline V lookup: CDR1 LNHDA, CDR2 SQIVND (reference sequence). The CDR3 is CASTSGTRGDSPLHF. The DNA of the CDR3 is TGTGCCAGTACTAGCGGCACGAGGGGAGATTCACCCCTCCACTTT. Full variable domain (rest looked up from reference TRBV19 and TRBJ1-6): DGGITQSPKYLFRKEGQNVTLSCEQNLNHDAMYWYRQDPGQGLRLIYYSQIVNDFQKGDIAEGYSVSREKKESFPLTVTSAQKNPTAFYLCASTSGTRGDSPLHFGNGTRLTVT.

V is TRBV3-1 (or the pseudogene TRBV3-2) and J is TRBJ2-2; D is undetermined. Germline CDR1 LGHDT, CDR2 YNNKEL (reference sequence). The ends were cut back, 7 bases at V and 0 bases at J, with 9 bases in the middle. The CDR3 is made up of 14 amino acids. The CDR3 reads CASIGRSNTGELFF. CDR3 sequence (DNA): TGTGCCAGCATTGGCAGATCGAACACCGGGGAGCTGTTTTTT.